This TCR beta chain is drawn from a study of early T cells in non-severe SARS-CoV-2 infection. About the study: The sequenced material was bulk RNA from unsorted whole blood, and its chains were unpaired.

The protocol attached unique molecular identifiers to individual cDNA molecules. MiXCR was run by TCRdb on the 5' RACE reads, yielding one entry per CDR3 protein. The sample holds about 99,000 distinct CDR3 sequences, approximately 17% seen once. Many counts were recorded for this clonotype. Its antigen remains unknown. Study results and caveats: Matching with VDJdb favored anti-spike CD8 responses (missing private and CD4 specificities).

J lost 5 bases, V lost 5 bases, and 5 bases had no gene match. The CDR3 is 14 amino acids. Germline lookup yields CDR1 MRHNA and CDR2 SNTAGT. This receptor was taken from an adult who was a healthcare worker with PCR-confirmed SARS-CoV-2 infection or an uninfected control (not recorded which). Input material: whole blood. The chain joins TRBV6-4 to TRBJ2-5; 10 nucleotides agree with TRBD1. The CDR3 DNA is TGTGCCAGCAGTCCGGGACAGGGGTCGGAGACCCAGTACTTC. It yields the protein CASSPGQGSETQYF.